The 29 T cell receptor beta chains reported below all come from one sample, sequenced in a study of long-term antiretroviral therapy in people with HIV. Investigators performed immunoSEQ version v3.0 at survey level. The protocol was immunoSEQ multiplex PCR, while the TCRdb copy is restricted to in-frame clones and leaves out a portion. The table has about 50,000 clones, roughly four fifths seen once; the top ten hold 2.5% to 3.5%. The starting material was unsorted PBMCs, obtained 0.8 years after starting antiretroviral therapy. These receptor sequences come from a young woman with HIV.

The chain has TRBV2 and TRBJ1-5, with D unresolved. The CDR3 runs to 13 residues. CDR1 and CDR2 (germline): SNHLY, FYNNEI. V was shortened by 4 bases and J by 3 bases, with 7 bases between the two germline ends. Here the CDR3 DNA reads TGTGCCAGCAGTGTGCGGGTCAATCAGCCCCAGCATTTT. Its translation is CASSVRVNQPQHF.

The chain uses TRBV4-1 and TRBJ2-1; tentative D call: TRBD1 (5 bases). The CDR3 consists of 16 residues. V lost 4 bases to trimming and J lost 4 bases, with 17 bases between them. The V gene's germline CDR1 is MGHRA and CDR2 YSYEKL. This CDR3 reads CASSLLQGHLYNEQFF. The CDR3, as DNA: TGCGCCAGCAGCCTTCTCCAAGGACACCTGTACAATGAGCAGTTCTTC.

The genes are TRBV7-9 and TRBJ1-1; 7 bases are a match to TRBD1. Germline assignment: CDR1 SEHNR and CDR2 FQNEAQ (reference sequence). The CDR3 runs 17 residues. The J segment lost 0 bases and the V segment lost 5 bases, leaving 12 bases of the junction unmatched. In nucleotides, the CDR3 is TGTGCCAGCAGCCCTGTGGCAGGGGGAATTATGAACACTGAAGCTTTCTTT. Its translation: CASSPVAGGIMNTEAFF.

This CDR3 is CASEGLYGYTF. CDR3 in DNA: TGTGCCAGCGAGGGGCTCTATGGCTACACCTTC. This sequence joins TRBV9 and TRBJ1-2; possibly TRBD1 for D (5 bases). The CDR3 length is 11 residues. Germline CDR1 SGDLS, CDR2 YYNGEE. Trimming stripped 7 bases from V and 4 bases from J, with 8 bases between.

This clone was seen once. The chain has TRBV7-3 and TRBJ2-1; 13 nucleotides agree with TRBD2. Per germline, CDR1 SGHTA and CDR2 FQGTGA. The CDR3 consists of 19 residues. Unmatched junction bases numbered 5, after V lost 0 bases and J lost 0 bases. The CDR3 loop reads CASSLTPGTSGNSYNEQFF. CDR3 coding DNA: TGTGCCAGCAGCTTAACCCCTGGGACTAGCGGGAACTCCTACAATGAGCAGTTCTTC.

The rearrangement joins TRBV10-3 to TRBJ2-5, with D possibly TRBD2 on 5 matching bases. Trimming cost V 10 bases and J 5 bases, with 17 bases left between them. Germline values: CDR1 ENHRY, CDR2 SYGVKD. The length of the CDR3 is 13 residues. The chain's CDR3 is CATLRAHLETQYF. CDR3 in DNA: TGTGCCACCCTGCGGGCCCATCTCGAGACCCAGTACTTC.

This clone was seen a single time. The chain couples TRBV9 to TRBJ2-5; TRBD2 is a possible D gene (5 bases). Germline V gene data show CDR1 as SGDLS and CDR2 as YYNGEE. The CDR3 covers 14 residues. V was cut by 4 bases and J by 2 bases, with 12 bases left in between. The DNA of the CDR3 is TGTGCCAGCAGCCCGGACTTATCTCAAGAGACCCAGTACTTC. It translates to CASSPDLSQETQYF.

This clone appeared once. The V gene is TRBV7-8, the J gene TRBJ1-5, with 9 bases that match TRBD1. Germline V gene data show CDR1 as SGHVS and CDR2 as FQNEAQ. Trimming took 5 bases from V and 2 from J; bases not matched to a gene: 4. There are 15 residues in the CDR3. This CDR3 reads CASSRRTGGNQPQHF. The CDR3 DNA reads TGTGCCAGCAGCCGTCGGACAGGGGGCAATCAGCCCCAGCATTTT. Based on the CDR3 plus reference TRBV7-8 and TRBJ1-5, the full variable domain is GAGVSQSPRYKVAKRGQDVALRCDPISGHVSLFWYQQALGQGPEFLTYFQNEAQLDKSGLPSDRFFAERPEGSVSTLKIQRTQQEDSAVYLCASSRRTGGNQPQHFGDGTRLSIL.

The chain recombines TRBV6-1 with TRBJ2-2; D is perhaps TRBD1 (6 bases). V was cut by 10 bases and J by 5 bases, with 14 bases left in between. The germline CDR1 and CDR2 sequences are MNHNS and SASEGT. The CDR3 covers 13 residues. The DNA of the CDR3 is TGTGCCACTATGCCAGGGGTTACCGGGGAGCTGTTTTTT. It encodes CATMPGVTGELFF.

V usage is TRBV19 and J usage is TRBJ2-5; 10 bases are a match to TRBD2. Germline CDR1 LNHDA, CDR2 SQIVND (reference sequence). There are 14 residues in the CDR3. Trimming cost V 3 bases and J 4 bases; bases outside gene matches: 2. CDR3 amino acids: CASSIASGRETQYF. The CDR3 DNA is TGTGCCAGTAGTATCGCTAGCGGGAGAGAGACCCAGTACTTC.

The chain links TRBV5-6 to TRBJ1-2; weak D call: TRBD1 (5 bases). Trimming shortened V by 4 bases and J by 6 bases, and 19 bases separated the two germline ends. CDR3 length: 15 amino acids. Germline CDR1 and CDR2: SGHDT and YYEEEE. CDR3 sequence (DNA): TGTGCCAGCAGCGCCGTGGGACCAACTACGGATGGCTACACCTTC. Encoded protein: CASSAVGPTTDGYTF.

The CDR3 spells CASSLLAGAYEQYF. The CDR3 DNA follows: TGTGCCAGCAGTTTACTAGCGGGAGCCTACGAGCAGTACTTC. The J gene is TRBJ2-7, the V gene TRBV28; 10 nucleotides agree with TRBD2. The length of the CDR3 is 14 residues. The junction had 0 bases not matched to a gene; V was cut back by 2 bases and J by 2 bases. Germline-derived CDR1 and CDR2 are MDHEN and SYDVKM.

The CDR3 bases are TGCGCCAGCAGCCAAGATCATTTCCTCGAGCAGTTCTTC. As protein: CASSQDHFLEQFF. This chain joins TRBV4-1 and TRBJ2-1; D call uncertain. V gave up 0 bases and J gave up 10 bases, with 10 bases separating them. This CDR3 comprises 13 residues. Germline CDR1 is MGHRA and CDR2 is YSYEKL.

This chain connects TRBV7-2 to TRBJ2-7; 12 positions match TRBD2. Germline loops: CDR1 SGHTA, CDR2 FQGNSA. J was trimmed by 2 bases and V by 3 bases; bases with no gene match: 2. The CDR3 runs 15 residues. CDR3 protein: CASSLRTSGTYEQYF. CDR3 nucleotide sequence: TGTGCCAGCAGCTTGCGGACTAGCGGGACCTACGAGCAGTACTTC.

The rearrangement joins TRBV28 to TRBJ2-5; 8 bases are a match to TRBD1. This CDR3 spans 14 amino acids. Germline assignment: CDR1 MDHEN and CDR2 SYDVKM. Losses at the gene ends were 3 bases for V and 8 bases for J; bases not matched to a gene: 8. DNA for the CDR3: TGTGCCAGCAGTTTCCCTGGACAGGGAGTAACCCAGTACTTC. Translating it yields CASSFPGQGVTQYF.

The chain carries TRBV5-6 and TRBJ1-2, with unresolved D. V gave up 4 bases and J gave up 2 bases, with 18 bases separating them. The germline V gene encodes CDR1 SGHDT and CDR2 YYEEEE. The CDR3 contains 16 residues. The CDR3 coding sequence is TGTGCCAGCAGCATCGTTACCCGGATGGCCAACTATGGCTACACCTTC. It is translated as CASSIVTRMANYGYTF.

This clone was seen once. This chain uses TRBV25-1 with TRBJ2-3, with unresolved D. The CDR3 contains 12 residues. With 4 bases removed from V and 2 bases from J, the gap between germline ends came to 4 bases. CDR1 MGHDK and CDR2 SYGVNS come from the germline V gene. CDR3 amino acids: CASSANTDTQYF. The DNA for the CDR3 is TGTGCCAGCAGTGCCAACACAGATACGCAGTATTTT.

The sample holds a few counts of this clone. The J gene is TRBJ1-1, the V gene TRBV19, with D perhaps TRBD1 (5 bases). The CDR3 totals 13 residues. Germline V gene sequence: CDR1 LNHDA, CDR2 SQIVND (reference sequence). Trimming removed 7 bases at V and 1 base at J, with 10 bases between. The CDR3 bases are TGTGCCAGTAACCGGGGCAGGAACACTGAAGCTTTCTTT. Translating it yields CASNRGRNTEAFF.

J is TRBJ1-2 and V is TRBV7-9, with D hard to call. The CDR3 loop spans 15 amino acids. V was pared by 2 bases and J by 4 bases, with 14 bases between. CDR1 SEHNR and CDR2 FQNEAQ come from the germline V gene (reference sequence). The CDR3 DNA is TGTGCCAGCAGCTTATCCAATCGTTTGGGCTATGGCTACACCTTC. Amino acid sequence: CASSLSNRLGYGYTF.

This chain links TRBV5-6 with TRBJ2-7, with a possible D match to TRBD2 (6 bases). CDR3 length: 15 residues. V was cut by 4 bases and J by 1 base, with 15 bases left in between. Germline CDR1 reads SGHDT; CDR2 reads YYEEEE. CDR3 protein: CASSEDSGRSYEQYF. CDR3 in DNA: TGTGCCAGCAGCGAAGACAGCGGGCGATCCTACGAGCAGTACTTC.

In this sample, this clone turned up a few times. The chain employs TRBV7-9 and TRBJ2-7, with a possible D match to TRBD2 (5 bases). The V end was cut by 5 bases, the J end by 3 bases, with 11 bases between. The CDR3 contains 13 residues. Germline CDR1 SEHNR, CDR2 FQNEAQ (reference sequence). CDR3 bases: TGTGCCAGCAGCGGGTGGACTGTCTACGAGCAGTACTTC. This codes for CASSGWTVYEQYF.

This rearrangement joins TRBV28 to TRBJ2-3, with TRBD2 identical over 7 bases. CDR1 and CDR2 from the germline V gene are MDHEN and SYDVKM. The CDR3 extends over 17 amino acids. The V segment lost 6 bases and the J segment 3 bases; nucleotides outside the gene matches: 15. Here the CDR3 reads CASRTSWDRWRTDTQYF. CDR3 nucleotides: TGTGCCAGCAGGACTAGCTGGGATCGTTGGAGAACAGATACGCAGTATTTT.

CDR3 protein: CASSGTGGLYEQYF. Written as DNA, the CDR3 is TGTGCCAGCAGCGGGACAGGGGGTCTATACGAGCAGTACTTC. The chain is built from TRBV5-4 and TRBJ2-7; TRBD1 aligns across 11 bases. Germline values: CDR1 SGHNT, CDR2 YYREEE (reference sequence). Unmatched junction bases numbered 4, after V lost 4 bases and J lost 4 bases. This CDR3 region has 14 residues.

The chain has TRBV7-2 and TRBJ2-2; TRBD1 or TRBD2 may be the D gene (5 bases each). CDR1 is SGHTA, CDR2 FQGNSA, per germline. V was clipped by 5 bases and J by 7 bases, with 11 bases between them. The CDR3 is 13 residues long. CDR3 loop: CASSLRGVGELFF. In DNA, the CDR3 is TGTGCCAGCAGCCTCCGAGGGGTCGGGGAGCTGTTTTTT.

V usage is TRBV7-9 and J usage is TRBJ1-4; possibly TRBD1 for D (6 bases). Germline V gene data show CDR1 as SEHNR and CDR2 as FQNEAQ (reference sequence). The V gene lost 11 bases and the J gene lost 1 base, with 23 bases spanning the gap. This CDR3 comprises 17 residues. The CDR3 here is CALSLAVQGLTNEKLFF. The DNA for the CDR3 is TGTGCCCTCAGCTTAGCAGTGCAGGGGCTAACTAATGAAAAACTGTTTTTT.

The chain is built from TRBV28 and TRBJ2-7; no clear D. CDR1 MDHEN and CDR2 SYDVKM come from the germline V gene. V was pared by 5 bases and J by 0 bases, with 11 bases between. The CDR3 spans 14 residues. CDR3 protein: CASSPIPLSYEQYF. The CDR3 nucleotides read TGTGCCAGCAGTCCGATCCCCCTCTCCTACGAGCAGTACTTC.

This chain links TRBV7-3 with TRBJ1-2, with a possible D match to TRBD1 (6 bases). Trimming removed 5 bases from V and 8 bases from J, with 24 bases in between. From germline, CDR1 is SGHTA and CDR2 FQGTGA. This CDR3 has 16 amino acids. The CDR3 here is CASSPVGGYGLWGYTF. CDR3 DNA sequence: TGTGCCAGCAGCCCAGTGGGGGGCTATGGCCTCTGGGGCTACACCTTC.

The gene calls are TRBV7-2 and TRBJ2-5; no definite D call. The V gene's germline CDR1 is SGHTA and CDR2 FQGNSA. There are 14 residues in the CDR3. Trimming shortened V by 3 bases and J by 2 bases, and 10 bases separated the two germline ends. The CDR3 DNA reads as TGTGCCAGCAGCTTGGTGCCGTCTCAAGAGACCCAGTACTTC. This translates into CASSLVPSQETQYF.

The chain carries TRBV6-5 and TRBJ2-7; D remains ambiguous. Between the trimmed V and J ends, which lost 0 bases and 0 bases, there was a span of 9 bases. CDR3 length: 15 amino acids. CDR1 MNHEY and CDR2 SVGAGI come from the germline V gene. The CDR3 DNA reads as TGTGCCAGCAGTTACTCGATCCTGGGCTCCTACGAGCAGTACTTC. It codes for CASSYSILGSYEQYF.